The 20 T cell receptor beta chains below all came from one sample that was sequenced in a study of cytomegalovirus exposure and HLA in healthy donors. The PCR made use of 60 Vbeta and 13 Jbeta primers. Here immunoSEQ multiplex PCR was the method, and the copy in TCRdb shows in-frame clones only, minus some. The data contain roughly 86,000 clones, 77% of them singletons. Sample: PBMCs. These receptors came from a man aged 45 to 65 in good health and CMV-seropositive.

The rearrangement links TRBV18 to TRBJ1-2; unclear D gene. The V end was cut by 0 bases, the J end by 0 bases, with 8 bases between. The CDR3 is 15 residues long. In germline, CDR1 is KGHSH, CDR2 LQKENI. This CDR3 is CASSPPADSNYGYTF. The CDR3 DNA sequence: TGTGCCAGCTCACCACCTGCAGATTCTAACTATGGCTACACCTTC. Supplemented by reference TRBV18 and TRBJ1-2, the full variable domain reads NAGVMQNPRHLVRRRGQEARLRCSPMKGHSHVYWYRQLPEEGLKFMVYLQKENIIDESGMPKERFSAEFPKEGPSILRIQQVVRGDSAAYFCASSPPADSNYGYTFGSGTRLTVV.

CDR3 loop: CASSGGPLGSNKHNEQFF. CDR3 bases: TGTGCCAGCAGTGGCGGGCCCCTCGGGTCAAATAAGCACAATGAGCAGTTCTTC. The chain joins TRBV27 to TRBJ2-1; TRBD2 might be the D (5 bases). This CDR3 region has 18 residues. Trimming took off 5 bases at V and 5 bases at J, with 25 bases between the two ends. Per germline, CDR1 MNHEY and CDR2 SMNVEV (reference sequence).

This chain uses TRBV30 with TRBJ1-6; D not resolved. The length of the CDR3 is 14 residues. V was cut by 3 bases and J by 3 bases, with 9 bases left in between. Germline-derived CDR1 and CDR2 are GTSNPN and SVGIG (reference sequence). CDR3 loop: CAWRGRFYNSPLHF. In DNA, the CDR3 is TGTGCCTGGAGGGGCCGTTTCTATAATTCACCCCTCCACTTT.

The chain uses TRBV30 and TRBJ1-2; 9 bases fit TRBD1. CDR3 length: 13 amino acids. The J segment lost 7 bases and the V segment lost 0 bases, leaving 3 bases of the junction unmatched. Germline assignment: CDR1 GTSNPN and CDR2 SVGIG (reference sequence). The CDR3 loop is CAWSVQGAGGYTF. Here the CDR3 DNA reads TGTGCCTGGAGTGTACAGGGGGCGGGTGGCTACACCTTC.

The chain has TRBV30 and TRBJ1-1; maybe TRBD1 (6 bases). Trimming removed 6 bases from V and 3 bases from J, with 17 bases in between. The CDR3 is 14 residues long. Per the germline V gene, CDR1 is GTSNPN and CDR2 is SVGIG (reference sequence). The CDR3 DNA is TGTGCCTGCCGCCCCGTACAGGGTTACACTGAAGCTTTCTTT. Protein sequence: CACRPVQGYTEAFF.

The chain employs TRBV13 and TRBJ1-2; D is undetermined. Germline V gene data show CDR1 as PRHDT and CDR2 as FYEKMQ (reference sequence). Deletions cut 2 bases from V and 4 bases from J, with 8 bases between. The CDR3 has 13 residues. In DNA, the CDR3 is TGTGCCAGCAGCTTACAAGTCGGCTATGGCTACACCTTC. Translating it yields CASSLQVGYGYTF.

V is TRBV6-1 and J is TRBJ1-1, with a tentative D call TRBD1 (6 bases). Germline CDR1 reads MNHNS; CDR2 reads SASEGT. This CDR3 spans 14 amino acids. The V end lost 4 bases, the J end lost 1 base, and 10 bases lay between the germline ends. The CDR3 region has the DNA TGTGCCAGCAGTGGAGGGACACAGAACACTGAAGCTTTCTTT. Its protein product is CASSGGTQNTEAFF.

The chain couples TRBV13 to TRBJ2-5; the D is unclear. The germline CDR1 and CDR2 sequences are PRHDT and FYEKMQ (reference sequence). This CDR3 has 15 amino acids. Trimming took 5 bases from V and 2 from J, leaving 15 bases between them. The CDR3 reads CASSVHLTGQETQYF. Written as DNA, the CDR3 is TGTGCCAGCAGCGTACACCTCACGGGTCAAGAGACCCAGTACTTC.

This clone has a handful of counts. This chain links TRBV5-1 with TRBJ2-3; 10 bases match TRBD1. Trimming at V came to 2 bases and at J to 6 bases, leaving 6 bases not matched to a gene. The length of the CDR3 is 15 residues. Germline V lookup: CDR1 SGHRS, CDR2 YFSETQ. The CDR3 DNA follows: TGCGCCAGCAGCTTTTTGGGACAGGGGCAGGATACGCAGTATTTT. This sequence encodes CASSFLGQGQDTQYF.

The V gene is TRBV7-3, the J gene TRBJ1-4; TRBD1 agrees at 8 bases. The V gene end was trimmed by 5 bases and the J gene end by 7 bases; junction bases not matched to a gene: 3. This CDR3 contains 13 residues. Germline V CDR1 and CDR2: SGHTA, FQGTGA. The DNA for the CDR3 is TGTGCCAGCAGCGACAGGGGTAGTGAAAAACTGTTTTTT. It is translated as CASSDRGSEKLFF.

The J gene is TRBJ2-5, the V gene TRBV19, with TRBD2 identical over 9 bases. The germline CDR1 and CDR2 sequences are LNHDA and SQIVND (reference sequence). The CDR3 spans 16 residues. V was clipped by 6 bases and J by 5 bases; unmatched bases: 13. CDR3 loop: CASSLGSGGPRETQYF. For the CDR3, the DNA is TGTGCCAGTAGCTTGGGGAGCGGGGGGCCCCGGGAGACCCAGTACTTC.

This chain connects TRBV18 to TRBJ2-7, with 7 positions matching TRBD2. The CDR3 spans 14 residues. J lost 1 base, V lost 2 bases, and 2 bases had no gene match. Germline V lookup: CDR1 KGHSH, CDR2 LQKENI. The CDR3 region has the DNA TGTGCCAGCTCACCAGGGACTACATCCTACGAGCAGTACTTC. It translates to CASSPGTTSYEQYF.

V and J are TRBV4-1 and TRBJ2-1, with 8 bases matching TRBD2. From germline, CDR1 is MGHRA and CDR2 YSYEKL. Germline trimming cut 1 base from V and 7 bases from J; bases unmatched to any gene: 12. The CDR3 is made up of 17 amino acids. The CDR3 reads CASSQAGTGGGRNEQFF. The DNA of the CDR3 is TGCGCCAGCAGCCAAGCAGGGACCGGGGGCGGGAGGAATGAGCAGTTCTTC.

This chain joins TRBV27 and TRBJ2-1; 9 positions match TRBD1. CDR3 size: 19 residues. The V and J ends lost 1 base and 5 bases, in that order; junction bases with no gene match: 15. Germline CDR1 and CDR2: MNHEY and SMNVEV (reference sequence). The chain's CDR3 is CASSLFVPGTGKLNNEQFF. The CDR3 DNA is TGTGCCAGCAGTTTATTTGTCCCCGGGACAGGGAAGCTCAACAATGAGCAGTTCTTC.

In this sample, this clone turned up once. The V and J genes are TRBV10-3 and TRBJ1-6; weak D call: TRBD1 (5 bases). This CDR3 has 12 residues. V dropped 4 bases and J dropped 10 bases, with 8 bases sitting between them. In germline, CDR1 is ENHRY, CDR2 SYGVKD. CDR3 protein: CAISVGGSPLHF. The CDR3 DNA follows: TGTGCCATCAGTGTGGGGGGGTCACCCCTCCACTTT.

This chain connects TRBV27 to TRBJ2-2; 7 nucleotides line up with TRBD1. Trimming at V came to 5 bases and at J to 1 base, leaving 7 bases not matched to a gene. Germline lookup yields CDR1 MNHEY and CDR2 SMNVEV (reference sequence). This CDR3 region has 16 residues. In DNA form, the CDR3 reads TGTGCCAGCAGTGCCCTTGGGACAGTGAACACCGGGGAGCTGTTTTTT. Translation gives CASSALGTVNTGELFF.

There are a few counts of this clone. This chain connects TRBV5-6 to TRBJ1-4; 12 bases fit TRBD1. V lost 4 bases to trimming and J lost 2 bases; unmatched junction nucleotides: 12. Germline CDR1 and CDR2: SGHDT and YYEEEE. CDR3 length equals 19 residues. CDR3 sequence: CASSQFFAGQGATNEKLFF. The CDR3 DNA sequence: TGTGCCAGCAGCCAATTTTTCGCGGGACAGGGGGCCACTAATGAAAAACTGTTTTTT.

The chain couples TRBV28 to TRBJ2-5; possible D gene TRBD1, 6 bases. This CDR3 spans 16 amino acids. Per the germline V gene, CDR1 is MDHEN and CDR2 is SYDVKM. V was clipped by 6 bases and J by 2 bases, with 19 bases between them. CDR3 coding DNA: TGTGCCAGCAGGGACCCGGCAGGGGTTTATCAAGAGACCCAGTACTTC. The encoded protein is CASRDPAGVYQETQYF.

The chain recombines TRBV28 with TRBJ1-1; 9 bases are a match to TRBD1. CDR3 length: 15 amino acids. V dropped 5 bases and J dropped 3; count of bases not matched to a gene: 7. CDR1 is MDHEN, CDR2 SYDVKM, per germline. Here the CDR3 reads CASSNPGQGDTEAFF. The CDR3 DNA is TGTGCCAGCAGTAACCCGGGACAGGGCGACACTGAAGCTTTCTTT.

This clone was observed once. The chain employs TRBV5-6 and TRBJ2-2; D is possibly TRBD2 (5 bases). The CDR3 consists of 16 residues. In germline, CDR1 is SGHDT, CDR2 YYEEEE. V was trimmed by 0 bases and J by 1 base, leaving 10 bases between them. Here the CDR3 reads CASSLAIRENTGELFF. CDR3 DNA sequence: TGTGCCAGCAGCTTGGCCATCCGGGAGAACACCGGGGAGCTGTTTTTT.